This T cell receptor (beta chain) derives from a study of shared clonotypes between healthy human individuals. Study observations and caveats: The sole specimen, blood, was sampled, and tissue repertoires likely differ. Generation of non-shared clonotypes was less probable than generation of clonotypes shared by all four donors.

As for this clone: What it binds is not known.

The donors were all Caucasian adults (living in Nashville, Tennessee). Splitting of CD4+ cells produced CD45RA+ naive and CD45RA-negative memory subsets. The V segment lost 0 bases and the J segment 0 bases; nucleotides outside the gene matches: 2. The CDR3 extends over 17 amino acids. In germline, CDR1 is SGHAT, CDR2 FQNNGV. Assay: immunoSEQ multiplex PCR; the TCRdb copy retains only in-frame clones and omits some. The profile shows hundreds of thousands of clones, roughly 80% of them singletons. The V gene is TRBV11-2, the J gene TRBJ2-2; 9 nucleotides match TRBD2. Sequences were obtained from memory CD4+ T cells sorted from blood. Subset meaning: CD45RA-negative fraction. The sequence was collected from a man aged 30 to 39 in good health. CDR3 in amino acids: CASSLEGLAANTGELFF. The CDR3 DNA follows: TGTGCCAGCAGCTTAGAGGGACTAGCAGCGAACACCGGGGAGCTGTTTTTT.